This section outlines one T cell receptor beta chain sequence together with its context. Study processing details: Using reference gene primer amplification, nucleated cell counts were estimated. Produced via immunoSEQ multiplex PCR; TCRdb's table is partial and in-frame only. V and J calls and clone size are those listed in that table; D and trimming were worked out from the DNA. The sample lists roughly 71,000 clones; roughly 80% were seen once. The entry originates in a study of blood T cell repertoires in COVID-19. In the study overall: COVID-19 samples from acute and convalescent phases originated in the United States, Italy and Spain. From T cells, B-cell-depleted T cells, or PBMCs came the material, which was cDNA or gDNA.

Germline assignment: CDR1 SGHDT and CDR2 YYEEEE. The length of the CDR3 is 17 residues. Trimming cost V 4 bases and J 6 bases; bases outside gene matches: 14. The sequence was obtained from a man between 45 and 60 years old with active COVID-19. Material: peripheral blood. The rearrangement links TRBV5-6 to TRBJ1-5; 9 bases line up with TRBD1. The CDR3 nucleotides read TGTGCCAGCAGCACGGGACAGGGAGGTACGGGGGGTCAGCCCCAGCATTTT. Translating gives CASSTGQGGTGGQPQHF.